The T cell receptor (beta chain) under discussion was sequenced for a study of CD8+ T cells in alopecia areata. Study-level results: For lesional scalp, especially alopecia totalis/universalis, clonality was higher than in normal scalp.

A remark on this clone: Antigen unknown.

RNA was isolated and reverse transcribed to cDNA, the sequencing template. Here immunoSEQ multiplex PCR was the method, and the copy in TCRdb shows in-frame clones only, minus some. The repertoire has some 120,000 clones, roughly 50% of them found once; the top ten carry over 9.5%. Lesional scalp tissue (obtained by punch biopsy) and peripheral blood were collected from alopecia areata patients. Trimming cost V 4 bases and J 0 bases, with 7 bases left between them. Germline V CDR1 and CDR2: MDHEN, SYDVKM. The CDR3 covers 14 residues. Input material: NKG2D-low CD8+ T cells sorted from blood. The chain is built from TRBV28 and TRBJ1-5; D remains ambiguous. This clonotype was obtained from a human donor with alopecia areata. The CDR3 is CASSSPYSNQPQHF. The CDR3 coding sequence is TGTGCCAGCAGTTCCCCGTATAGCAATCAGCCCCAGCATTTT.